What follows are 18 T cell receptor beta chains derived from one specimen sequenced in a study of identical twins. TCRdb reprocessed the 5' RACE reads with MiXCR, giving one entry per CDR3 protein. There are about 890,000 distinct CDR3 sequences in the sample; roughly an eighth occur only once, and roughly 1.6% lies in the top ten. Another study also made use of these data, one on yellow fever vaccine responses in identical twins.

Sequenced sample: PBMCs. The receptor set was obtained from a young woman in good health.

This clonotype has only a few counts. The J gene is TRBJ2-1, the V gene TRBV5-1, with D possibly matching TRBD1 (7 bases). The CDR3 has 16 amino acids. Germline values: CDR1 SGHRS, CDR2 YFSETQ. Trimming stripped 4 bases from V and 4 bases from J, with 18 bases between. The DNA for the CDR3 is TGCGCCAGCAGCACAGGACAGGCCCGGGGGTACAATGAGCAGTTCTTC. It encodes CASSTGQARGYNEQFF.

The genes are TRBV20-1 and TRBJ2-7, with D uncertain. The germline V and J ends were trimmed by 0 bases and 3 bases, with 12 bases remaining between them. The germline CDR1 and CDR2 sequences are DFQATT and SNEGSKA (reference sequence). The CDR3 has 14 amino acids. DNA for the CDR3: TGCAGTGCTAGAGATGCCCCAGCCGACTACGAGCAGTACTTC. Translating gives CSARDAPADYEQYF.

This clonotype was detected a few times. This chain connects TRBV20-1 to TRBJ1-5; 8 bases are shared with TRBD1. CDR3 size: 13 residues. CDR1 and CDR2 from the germline V gene are DFQATT and SNEGSKA (reference sequence). V was pared by 3 bases and J by 5 bases, with 3 bases of the junction left unmatched. In nucleotides, the CDR3 is TGCAGTGCTAGGCCAGGGGGCGATCAGCCCCAGCATTTT. Its protein product is CSARPGGDQPQHF.

The chain combines TRBV7-9 with TRBJ2-3; D possibly corresponds to TRBD1 (6 bases). CDR3 length: 15 residues. Trimming cost V 5 bases and J 5 bases, with 17 bases left between them. CDR1 and CDR2 from the germline V gene are SEHNR and FQNEAQ (reference sequence). The CDR3, as DNA: TGTGCCAGCAGCCCCCGGGACACTTCCGGAGATACGCAGTATTTT. This codes for CASSPRDTSGDTQYF.

J is TRBJ2-2 and V is TRBV27; no reliable D call. CDR3 length equals 13 residues. CDR1 is MNHEY, CDR2 SMNVEV, per germline (reference sequence). Trimming took off 6 bases at V and 8 bases at J, with 13 bases between the two ends. CDR3 in amino acids: CASSLLLRGELFF. The CDR3 DNA sequence: TGTGCCAGCAGCCTCCTCCTCCGGGGGGAGCTGTTTTTT.

The chain uses TRBV12-3 or TRBV12-4 and TRBJ2-2, with 9 bases lining up with TRBD2. The CDR3 contains 16 residues. V shed 8 bases, J shed 4 bases, and the junction held 11 bases outside the gene matches. CDR3 DNA sequence: TGTGCCAGCGTGCCTAGCGGGGCAAAATTCACCGGGGAGCTGTTTTTT. It yields the protein CASVPSGAKFTGELFF.

Comments on this clonotype: A much larger clone lies one base from this, so it may be a read error. CDR3: CASSPPPGRNQQFF. CDR3 coding DNA: TGTGCCAGCAGCCCCCCACCGGGAAGGAATCAGCAGTTCTTC. The gene calls are TRBV7-8 and TRBJ2-1, with D possibly being TRBD2 (5 bases). Trimming cost V 5 bases and J 11 bases, with 19 bases left between them. CDR3 length: 14 residues. Germline values: CDR1 SGHVS, CDR2 FQNEAQ.

There are many counts of this clonotype. J is TRBJ1-2 and V is TRBV28; no clear D gene. From germline, CDR1 is MDHEN and CDR2 SYDVKM. The ends were cut back, 1 base at V and 0 bases at J, with 15 bases in the middle. CDR3 size: 17 residues. The CDR3 region has the DNA TGTGCCAGCAGTTTATTGTTCGAGGAGTTAGCTAACTATGGCTACACCTTC. This translates into CASSLLFEELANYGYTF.

This clonotype was observed a handful of times. The V call is TRBV5-1, the J call TRBJ2-2; TRBD1 matches 7 bases. V lost 5 bases, J lost 0 bases, and 1 base stayed unmatched. Per germline, CDR1 SGHRS and CDR2 YFSETQ. The CDR3 contains 14 residues. CDR3: CASRGQSNTGELFF. The CDR3 DNA follows: TGCGCCAGCAGGGGACAGTCGAACACCGGGGAGCTGTTTTTT.

This clonotype appeared a few times. At one boundary the junction diverges from the germline segment, which might be a read error. V and J are TRBV7-8 and TRBJ1-1, with 8 nucleotides matching TRBD1. Germline-derived CDR1 and CDR2 are SGHVS and FQNEAQ. The CDR3 is made up of 12 amino acids. The CDR3 reads CASSPRTGRGAF. The CDR3 DNA is TGTGCCAGCAGCCCGCGGACAGGGCGTGGGGCTTTT.

This clonotype was seen at least ten times. The V gene is TRBV7-6, the J gene TRBJ1-6, with 8 bases identical to TRBD1. Germline V gene data show CDR1 as SGHVS and CDR2 as FNYEAQ. The CDR3 contains 14 residues. V was clipped by 5 bases and J by 6 bases; unmatched bases: 3. The CDR3 DNA reads TGTGCCAGCAGCCAGACAGGGGTTAATTCACCCCTCCACTTT. Translating it yields CASSQTGVNSPLHF.

The chain has TRBV7-9 and TRBJ2-1, with D possibly being TRBD1 or TRBD2 (5 bases each). The CDR3 is made up of 15 amino acids. V was clipped by 5 bases and J by 9 bases, with 20 bases between them. CDR1 SEHNR and CDR2 FQNEAQ come from the germline V gene (reference sequence). The CDR3 nucleotides are TGTGCCAGCAGCAACCAAATAACACGGGGCGGTGAGCAGTTCTTC. Amino acid sequence: CASSNQITRGGEQFF.

This chain links TRBV7-6 with TRBJ2-1, with TRBD2 identical over 12 bases. Trimming took 0 bases from V and 13 from J; bases not matched to a gene: 16. Germline CDR1 and CDR2: SGHVS and FNYEAQ. There are 18 residues in the CDR3. CDR3 nucleotides: TGTGCCAGCAGCTTAGCCACTAGCGGGGGGACTCGAATGTTAGACCAGTTCTTC. Its translation: CASSLATSGGTRMLDQFF.

This clonotype was seen a handful of times. This chain connects TRBV9 to TRBJ2-3; D may be TRBD2 (7 bases). The germline CDR1 and CDR2 sequences are SGDLS and YYNGEE. The CDR3 spans 15 residues. V lost 0 bases to trimming and J lost 2 bases, with 10 bases between them. CDR3 in amino acids: CASSVEGGFTDTQYF. For the CDR3, the DNA is TGTGCCAGCAGCGTAGAGGGGGGGTTCACAGATACGCAGTATTTT.

This clonotype was recorded a few times. The chain employs TRBV15 and TRBJ2-2; 9 bases are shared with TRBD1. The junction had 5 bases not matched to a gene; V was cut back by 3 bases and J by 6 bases. Per germline, CDR1 LNHNV and CDR2 YYDKDF (reference sequence). The CDR3 length is 15 residues. In DNA, the CDR3 is TGTGCCACCAGCAGTACAGGGGGCTTGCCCGGGGAGCTGTTTTTT. Protein product: CATSSTGGLPGELFF.

The table lists this clonotype with many counts. V is TRBV12-3 or TRBV12-4 and J is TRBJ1-1, with TRBD1 matching 10 bases. The CDR3 has 14 amino acids. Losses at the gene ends were 6 bases for V and 2 bases for J; bases not matched to a gene: 3. CDR3 loop: CASRGTGVNTEAFF. The CDR3 DNA sequence: TGTGCCAGCAGGGGGACAGGGGTAAACACTGAAGCTTTCTTT.

J is TRBJ2-7 and V is TRBV19; D is uncertain. V was shortened by 11 bases and J by 0 bases, with 5 bases between the two germline ends. The CDR3 totals 10 residues. Per the germline V gene, CDR1 is LNHDA and CDR2 is SQIVND (reference sequence). The chain's CDR3 is CAVISYEQYF. CDR3 bases: TGTGCCGTCATCTCCTACGAGCAGTACTTC.

The gene calls are TRBV20-1 and TRBJ2-1; D is possibly TRBD2 (6 bases). Looked up from germline, CDR1 is DFQATT and CDR2 is SNEGSKA (reference sequence). V gave up 5 bases and J gave up 6 bases, with 29 bases separating them. The CDR3 runs to 18 residues. CDR3 coding DNA: TGCAGTGCTTCAGGAGCCCTGCGGAGGGGTCTTGTGGGCAATGAGCAGTTCTTC. Protein sequence: CSASGALRRGLVGNEQFF.